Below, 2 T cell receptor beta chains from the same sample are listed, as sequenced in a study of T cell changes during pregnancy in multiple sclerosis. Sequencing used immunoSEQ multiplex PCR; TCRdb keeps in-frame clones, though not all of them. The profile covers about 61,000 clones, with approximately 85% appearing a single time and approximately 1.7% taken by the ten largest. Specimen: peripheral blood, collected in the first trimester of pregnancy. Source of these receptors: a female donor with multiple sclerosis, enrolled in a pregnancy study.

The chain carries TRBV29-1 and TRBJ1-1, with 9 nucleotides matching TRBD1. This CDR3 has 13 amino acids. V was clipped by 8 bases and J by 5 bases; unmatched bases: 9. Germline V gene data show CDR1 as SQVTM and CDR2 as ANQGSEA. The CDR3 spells CSNRDREGTEAFF. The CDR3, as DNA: TGCAGCAACCGGGACAGGGAGGGAACTGAAGCTTTCTTT.

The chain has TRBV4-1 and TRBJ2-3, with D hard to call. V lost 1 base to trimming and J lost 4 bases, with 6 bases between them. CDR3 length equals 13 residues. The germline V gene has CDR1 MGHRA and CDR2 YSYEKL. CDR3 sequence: CASSQGLSDTQYF. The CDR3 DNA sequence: TGCGCCAGCAGCCAAGGACTTTCAGATACGCAGTATTTT.